This T cell receptor (beta chain) comes out of a study of blood T cell repertoires in COVID-19. Whole-study context: The United States, Italy and Spain supplied acute and convalescent COVID-19 samples. Sources were T cells, B-cell-depleted T cells, or PBMCs; the material itself was cDNA or gDNA.

Method: immunoSEQ multiplex PCR; TCRdb's copy keeps in-frame clones and lacks some. The data hold around 100,000 clones, with around 90% observed a single time. V was shortened by 1 base and J by 6 bases, with 6 bases between the two germline ends. This CDR3 spans 13 amino acids. Germline V gene sequence: CDR1 SGHDN, CDR2 FVKESK. This clone was detected only once. The chain combines TRBV14 with TRBJ2-2, with D uncertain. Source material: peripheral blood. The TCR was taken from a woman in her forties or fifties with COVID-19, enrolled during active disease. The CDR3 nucleotides read TGTGCCAGCAGCCAAGCCCTCGCCGGGGAGCTGTTTTTT. The encoded protein is CASSQALAGELFF.